This TCR beta chain was found in a study of blood T cell repertoires in COVID-19. Only a few counts were recorded for this clone. Clones were sequenced by immunoSEQ multiplex PCR, and TCRdb holds only the in-frame ones, with some missing. The table lists roughly 170,000 clones, 70% to 90% of them singletons. The CDR3 covers 17 residues. The ends were cut back, 3 bases at V and 4 bases at J, with 22 bases in the middle. The germline CDR1 and CDR2 sequences are SGHRS and YFSETQ. This TCR was recovered from a man in his 60s who had recovered from COVID-19. The V and J genes are TRBV5-1 and TRBJ1-1; possible D gene TRBD1, 5 bases. Source material: peripheral blood. The CDR3 reads CASSSGSGSIRRTEAFF. Written as DNA, the CDR3 is TGCGCCAGCAGCTCCGGCTCAGGGTCGATACGGCGCACTGAAGCTTTCTTT. Variable domain in full (rest from reference TRBV5-1 and TRBJ1-1): KAGVTQTPRYLIKTRGQQVTLSCSPISGHRSVSWYQQTPGQGLQFLFEYFSETQRNKGNFPGRFSGRQFSNSRSEMNVSTLELGDSALYLCASSSGSGSIRRTEAFFGQGTRLTVV.